One sample yielded the 15 T cell receptor beta chains listed below, sequenced in a study of T cell repertoires in cytomegalovirus infection. These receptors have no known antigen. Using its own MiXCR run on the reads, TCRdb lists one record per CDR3 protein. The sample yields fewer than 70,000 distinct CDR3 sequences, around 27% seen once. The sequencing used CD8+ T cells from cultured PBMCs, collected from culture after CMV antigen stimulation. These receptors were taken from a human donor in good health (CMV status not recorded). Some clones in this sample may be carry-over from other donors' samples.

This clonotype came up many times. The V gene is TRBV7-2, the J gene TRBJ2-3; 7 bases are a match to TRBD2. This CDR3 has 21 residues. CDR1 is SGHTA, CDR2 FQGNSA, per germline. V lost 3 bases and J lost 3; bases outside the gene matches: 24. The CDR3 protein is CASSFLLLRTALASMTDTQYF. In nucleotides, the CDR3 is TGTGCCAGCAGCTTTCTATTACTTCGGACTGCACTAGCGAGTATGACAGATACGCAGTATTTT.

The gene calls are TRBV6-5 and TRBJ2-7, with 9 positions matching TRBD1. This CDR3 has 13 amino acids. Per the germline V gene, CDR1 is MNHEY and CDR2 is SVGAGI. V was pared by 6 bases and J by 4 bases, with 4 bases of the junction left unmatched. The CDR3 DNA sequence: TGTGCCAGCAGAGAACAGGGGGCTTACGAGCAGTACTTC. Translation: CASREQGAYEQYF.

This clonotype was found a few times. This sequence joins TRBV11-3 and TRBJ1-6, with D uncertain. Germline values: CDR1 SGHNT, CDR2 YENEEA. Trimming pared 0 bases from V and 12 bases from J, leaving 3 bases between. This CDR3 region has 11 residues. The DNA of the CDR3 is TGTGCCAGCAGCTTAGAAGGACCCCTCCACTTT. Encoded protein: CASSLEGPLHF.

This clonotype was seen many times. This rearrangement joins TRBV7-6 to TRBJ1-4; D remains ambiguous. V was shortened by 4 bases and J by 0 bases, with 12 bases between the two germline ends. CDR3 length: 16 residues. Germline V CDR1 and CDR2: SGHVS, FNYEAQ. The CDR3 loop reads CASSSLTWSTNEKLFF. In DNA, the CDR3 is TGTGCCAGCAGCTCCCTTACGTGGTCAACTAATGAAAAACTGTTTTTT.

The chain joins TRBV7-4 to TRBJ2-7; TRBD1 matches at 7 bases. Unmatched junction bases numbered 4, after V lost 1 base and J lost 1 base. The CDR3 is 15 residues long. Germline lookup yields CDR1 SGHVT and CDR2 SQSDAQ. The chain's CDR3 is CASSLVRTGSYEQYF. CDR3 bases: TGTGCCAGCAGCTTAGTCCGGACAGGTTCCTACGAGCAGTACTTC.

This clonotype was detected only a few times. V is TRBV12-3 or TRBV12-4 and J is TRBJ1-3; tentatively, D is TRBD1 (5 bases). V was cut by 3 bases and J by 2 bases, with 8 bases left in between. The CDR3 is made up of 14 amino acids. The CDR3 DNA follows: TGTGCCAGCAGTTTGACAGTGGCTGGAAACACCATATATTTT. Its protein product is CASSLTVAGNTIYF.

This clonotype was observed a few times. V and J are TRBV4-1 and TRBJ2-3; D is undetermined. The CDR3 contains 17 residues. Germline V CDR1 and CDR2: MGHRA, YSYEKL. Between the trimmed V and J ends, which lost 0 bases and 0 bases, there was a span of 13 bases. DNA of the CDR3: TGCGCCAGCAGCCAAGATAGTGCCAGCCCTAGCACAGATACGCAGTATTTT. Amino acids: CASSQDSASPSTDTQYF.

This clonotype was detected a few times. The chain joins TRBV12-3 or TRBV12-4 to TRBJ2-7, with 7 bases matching TRBD1. The CDR3 covers 14 residues. V lost 5 bases, J lost 3 bases, and 7 bases stayed unmatched. In DNA, the CDR3 is TGTGCCAGCAGTCCACAGGGGATGGGCTACGAGCAGTACTTC. It specifies CASSPQGMGYEQYF.

The chain couples TRBV20-1 to TRBJ2-1; 12 bases fit TRBD2. Germline loops: CDR1 DFQATT, CDR2 SNEGSKA (reference sequence). CDR3 length: 18 amino acids. Trimming removed 1 base from V and 2 bases from J; junction bases left unmatched: 9. CDR3 coding DNA: TGCAGTGCTAGAGGCGCGACTAGCGGGAGCTTGGCCTACAATGAGCAGTTCTTC. It yields the protein CSARGATSGSLAYNEQFF.

In its sample, this clonotype was seen a few times. This chain uses TRBV12-3 or TRBV12-4 with TRBJ1-2; D possibly corresponds to TRBD1 (5 bases). The CDR3 is 16 residues long. Trimming stripped 4 bases from V and 4 bases from J, with 19 bases between. CDR3 loop: CASSYPGQQQSYGYTF. CDR3 nucleotides: TGTGCCAGCAGTTATCCAGGGCAACAACAGTCCTATGGCTACACCTTC.

This clonotype showed up just a few times. V is TRBV6-2 or TRBV6-3 and J is TRBJ1-6; D call uncertain. Looked up from germline, CDR1 is MNHEY and CDR2 is SVGEGT. CDR3 length equals 14 residues. Trimming stripped 2 bases from V and 0 bases from J, with 2 bases between. CDR3 sequence (DNA): TGTGCCAGCAGTTACAGCTCCTATAATTCACCCCTCCACTTT. Protein: CASSYSSYNSPLHF.

The chain has TRBV19 and TRBJ1-5; D gene unclear. CDR1 and CDR2 (germline): LNHDA, SQIVND (reference sequence). V gave up 7 bases and J gave up 0 bases, with 13 bases separating them. This CDR3 has 15 amino acids. The CDR3 is CASTLRPYSNQPQHF. The CDR3 DNA reads TGTGCCAGTACCCTTCGGCCGTATAGCAATCAGCCCCAGCATTTT.

This clonotype has more than one count but fewer than ten. The gene calls are TRBV9 and TRBJ1-6; 10 bases match TRBD1. The CDR3 length is 16 residues. V lost 0 bases to trimming and J lost 7 bases; unmatched junction nucleotides: 4. The germline CDR1 and CDR2 sequences are SGDLS and YYNGEE. CDR3 loop: CASSVGQGAANSPLHF. In nucleotides, the CDR3 is TGTGCCAGCAGCGTAGGACAGGGGGCTGCGAATTCACCCCTCCACTTT.

V gene TRBV20-1 combines with J gene TRBJ2-7; D may be TRBD2 (6 bases). The length of the CDR3 is 14 residues. Per the germline V gene, CDR1 is DFQATT and CDR2 is SNEGSKA (reference sequence). Trimming cost V 0 bases and J 4 bases, with 13 bases left between them. The DNA for the CDR3 is TGCAGTGCTAGAGATCACGGGAGCGGATACGAGCAGTACTTC. This encodes CSARDHGSGYEQYF.

The chain is built from TRBV6-5 and TRBJ2-7; D is ambiguous. V lost 2 bases and J lost 3, with 8 bases in between. This CDR3 comprises 13 residues. Germline V gene data show CDR1 as MNHEY and CDR2 as SVGAGI. CDR3 protein: CASSYVADYEQYF. CDR3 sequence (DNA): TGTGCCAGCAGTTACGTTGCTGACTACGAGCAGTACTTC.